The 10 T cell receptor beta chains presented below share a single source sample, sequenced in a study of T cell clones after liver transplantation. The assay was immunoSEQ multiplex PCR, and TCRdb's table has in-frame clones only and misses some. Of 5,500 to 8,500 clones in the sample, under 80% were seen once. The sequences come from CD8+ T cells from blood, collected before liver transplant. Receptor source: a human donor who received a liver transplant.

The chain recombines TRBV5-5 with TRBJ2-1, with D possibly matching TRBD1 (7 bases). V lost 4 bases, J lost 5 bases, and 19 bases lay in between. Germline-derived CDR1 and CDR2 are SGHKS and YYEKEE (reference sequence). This CDR3 is built from 16 residues. CDR3 nucleotides: TGTGCCAGCAGCCCAGGGCCGGAGGGACAGAACAATGAGCAGTTCTTC. It encodes CASSPGPEGQNNEQFF.

This sequence joins TRBV28 and TRBJ1-1, with D perhaps matching TRBD1 (6 bases). Germline values: CDR1 MDHEN, CDR2 SYDVKM. CDR3 length equals 14 residues. Trimming left V 6 bases short and J 1 base short, with 12 bases between. The CDR3 loop is CASSNRVRNTEAFF. CDR3 coding DNA: TGTGCCAGCAGCAACAGGGTAAGGAACACTGAAGCTTTCTTT.

This clone occurred once. This sequence joins TRBV6-1 and TRBJ2-1, with no clear D. Trimming stripped 6 bases from V and 4 bases from J, with 13 bases between. The germline CDR1 and CDR2 sequences are MNHNS and SASEGT. The CDR3 consists of 14 residues. CDR3 region: CASRLRLQYNEQFF. In DNA form, the CDR3 reads TGTGCCAGCAGACTACGACTGCAATACAATGAGCAGTTCTTC.

The CDR3 loop is CASSLPVSGNNTGELFF. The DNA for the CDR3 is TGTGCCAGCAGCTTACCGGTAAGCGGAAACAACACCGGGGAGCTGTTTTTT. The chain employs TRBV7-7 and TRBJ2-2; maybe TRBD2 (5 bases). V gave up 2 bases and J gave up 2 bases, with 15 bases separating them. Germline V gives CDR1 SSHAT, CDR2 FNYEAQ (reference sequence). This CDR3 is built from 17 residues.

The V gene is TRBV28, the J gene TRBJ1-3; tentative D call: TRBD1 (6 bases). From germline, CDR1 is MDHEN and CDR2 SYDVKM. The V end lost 5 bases, the J end lost 0 bases, and 8 bases lay between the germline ends. This CDR3 comprises 14 residues. In DNA form, the CDR3 reads TGTGCCAGCAGTACAGGGTACTCTGGAAACACCATATATTTT. Protein sequence: CASSTGYSGNTIYF.

This clone has a handful of counts. The chain recombines TRBV2 with TRBJ1-1; the D is unclear. The V gene's germline CDR1 is SNHLY and CDR2 FYNNEI. CDR3 length equals 12 residues. Trimming shortened V by 5 bases and J by 3 bases, and 7 bases separated the two germline ends. CDR3 DNA sequence: TGTGCCAGCAGTCGCGGGGACACTGAAGCTTTCTTT. It translates to CASSRGDTEAFF.

The V call is TRBV11-3, the J call TRBJ2-2, with a tentative D call TRBD1 (6 bases). The V and J ends lost 0 bases and 5 bases respectively, with 22 bases between them. The CDR3 contains 19 residues. CDR1 SGHNT and CDR2 YENEEA come from the germline V gene. The CDR3 is CASSLDSPTTLRGTGELFF. DNA of the CDR3: TGTGCCAGCAGCTTAGATTCTCCAACTACCCTGAGGGGGACCGGGGAGCTGTTTTTT.

This clone is labeled medium-sized. This chain links TRBV4-2 with TRBJ2-6; D is undetermined. With 1 base removed from V and 0 bases from J, the gap between germline ends came to 4 bases. Germline V gene lookup returns CDR1 LGHNA and CDR2 YNFKEQ. The length of the CDR3 is 15 residues. The CDR3 spells CASSQALSGANVLTF. The CDR3 DNA reads TGTGCCAGCAGCCAAGCCCTCTCTGGGGCCAACGTCCTGACTTTC.

This clone was found a few times. The chain couples TRBV29-1 to TRBJ2-3; D gene unclear. CDR1 is SQVTM, CDR2 ANQGSEA, per germline. The V and J ends lost 2 bases and 2 bases respectively, with 11 bases between them. The CDR3 runs 14 residues. This CDR3 reads CSVEWGDNTDTQYF. CDR3 coding DNA: TGCAGCGTTGAATGGGGTGACAACACAGATACGCAGTATTTT.

This chain joins TRBV6-5 and TRBJ2-1; a possible D gene is TRBD1 (6 bases). Trimming pared 5 bases from V and 0 bases from J, leaving 8 bases between. CDR3 length: 14 amino acids. Germline CDR1 MNHEY, CDR2 SVGAGI. CDR3 nucleotide sequence: TGTGCCAGCAGTAGGGGGATCTCCTACAATGAGCAGTTCTTC. It encodes CASSRGISYNEQFF.